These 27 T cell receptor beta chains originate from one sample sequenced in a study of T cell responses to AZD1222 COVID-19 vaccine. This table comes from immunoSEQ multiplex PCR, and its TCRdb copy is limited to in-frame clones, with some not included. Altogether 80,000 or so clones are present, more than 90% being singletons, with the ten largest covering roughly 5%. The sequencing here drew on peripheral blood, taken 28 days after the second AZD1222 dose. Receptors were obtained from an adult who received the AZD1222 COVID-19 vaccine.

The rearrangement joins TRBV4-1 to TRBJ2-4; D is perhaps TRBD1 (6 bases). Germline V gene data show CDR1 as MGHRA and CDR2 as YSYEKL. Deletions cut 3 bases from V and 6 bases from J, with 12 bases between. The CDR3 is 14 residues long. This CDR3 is CASSHDRGGNIQYF. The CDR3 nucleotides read TGCGCCAGCAGCCATGACAGAGGGGGAAACATTCAGTACTTC.

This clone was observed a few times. The CDR3, as DNA: TGCAGTGCTCGGTCCCCCCGAGAGCAGTACTTC. Translating gives CSARSPREQYF. The rearrangement links TRBV20-1 to TRBJ2-7; D remains ambiguous. Germline V gene sequence: CDR1 DFQATT, CDR2 SNEGSKA (reference sequence). The CDR3 consists of 11 residues. Deletions cut 5 bases from V and 7 bases from J, with 12 bases between.

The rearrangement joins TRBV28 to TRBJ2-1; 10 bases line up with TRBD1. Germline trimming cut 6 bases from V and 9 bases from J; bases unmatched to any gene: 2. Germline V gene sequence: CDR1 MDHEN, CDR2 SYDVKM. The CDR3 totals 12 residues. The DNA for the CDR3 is TGTGCCAGCAGGACAGGGGGCAGTGAGCAGTTCTTC. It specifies CASRTGGSEQFF.

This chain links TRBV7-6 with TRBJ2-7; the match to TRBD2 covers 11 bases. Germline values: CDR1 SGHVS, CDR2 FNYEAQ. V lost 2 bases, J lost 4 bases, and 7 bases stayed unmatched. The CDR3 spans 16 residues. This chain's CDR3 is CASSLKTSGSLYEQYF. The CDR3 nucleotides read TGTGCCAGCAGCTTAAAAACTAGCGGGAGTCTTTACGAGCAGTACTTC.

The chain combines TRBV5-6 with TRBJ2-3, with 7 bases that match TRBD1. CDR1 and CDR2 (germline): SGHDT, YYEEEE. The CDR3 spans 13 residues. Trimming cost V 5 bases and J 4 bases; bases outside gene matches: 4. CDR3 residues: CASRPGTADTQYF. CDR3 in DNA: TGTGCCAGCAGGCCCGGGACAGCAGATACGCAGTATTTT. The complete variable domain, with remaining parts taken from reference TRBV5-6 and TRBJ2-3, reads DAGVTQSPTHLIKTRGQQVTLRCSPKSGHDTVSWYQQALGQGPQFIFQYYEEEERQRGNFPDRFSGHQFPNYSSELNVNALLLGDSALYLCASRPGTADTQYFGPGTRLTVL.

Written as DNA, the CDR3 is TGTGCCTGGAGTGTACGGAGGTCTGGAAACACCATATATTTT. Translating gives CAWSVRRSGNTIYF. The chain links TRBV30 to TRBJ1-3; D remains unclear. V was trimmed by 0 bases and J by 1 base, leaving 7 bases between them. Germline CDR1 reads GTSNPN; CDR2 reads SVGIG (reference sequence). The CDR3 length is 14 residues.

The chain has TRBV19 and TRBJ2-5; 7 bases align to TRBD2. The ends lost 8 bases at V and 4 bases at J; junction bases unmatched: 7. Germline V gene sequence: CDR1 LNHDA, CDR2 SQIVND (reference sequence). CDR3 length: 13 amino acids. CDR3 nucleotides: TGTGCCAGTCGGAGCCGACTAGCAGAGACCCAGTACTTC. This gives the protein CASRSRLAETQYF.

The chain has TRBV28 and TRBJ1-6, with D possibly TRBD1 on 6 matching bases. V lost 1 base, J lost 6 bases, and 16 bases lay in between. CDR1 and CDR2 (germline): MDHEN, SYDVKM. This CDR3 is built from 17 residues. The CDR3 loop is CASSLLVLDSFNSPLHF. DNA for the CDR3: TGTGCCAGCAGTTTATTGGTCTTGGACAGCTTTAATTCACCCCTCCACTTT. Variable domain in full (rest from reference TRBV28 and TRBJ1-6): DVKVTQSSRYLVKRTGEKVFLECVQDMDHENMFWYRQDPGLGLRLIYFSYDVKMKEKGDIPEGYSVSREKKERFSLILESASTNQTSMYLCASSLLVLDSFNSPLHFGNGTRLTVT.

For the CDR3, the DNA is TGTGCCAGCACCAGGGGGGACGAGCAGTACTTC. Its translation: CASTRGDEQYF. This chain uses TRBV6-5 with TRBJ2-7, with D possibly being TRBD1 (7 bases). Germline values: CDR1 MNHEY, CDR2 SVGAGI. The CDR3 totals 11 residues. Trimming shortened V by 7 bases and J by 5 bases, and 9 bases separated the two germline ends.

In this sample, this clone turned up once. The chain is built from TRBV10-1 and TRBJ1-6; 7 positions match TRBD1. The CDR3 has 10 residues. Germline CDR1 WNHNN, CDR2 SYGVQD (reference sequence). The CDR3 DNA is TGCTACAGGGGAATATCACCCCTCCACTTT. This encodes CYRGISPLHF.

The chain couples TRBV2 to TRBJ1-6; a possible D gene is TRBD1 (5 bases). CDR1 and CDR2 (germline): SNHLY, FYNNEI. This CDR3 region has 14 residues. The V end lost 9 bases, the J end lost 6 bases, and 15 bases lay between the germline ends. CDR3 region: CARSVQGRNSPLHF. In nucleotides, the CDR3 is TGTGCCAGATCCGTCCAGGGCCGTAATTCACCCCTCCACTTT.

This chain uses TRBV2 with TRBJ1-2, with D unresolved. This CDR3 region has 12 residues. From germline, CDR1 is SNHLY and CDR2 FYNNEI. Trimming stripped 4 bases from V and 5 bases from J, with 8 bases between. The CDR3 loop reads CASSVLTYGYTF. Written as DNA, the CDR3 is TGTGCCAGCAGTGTCTTGACTTATGGCTACACCTTC.

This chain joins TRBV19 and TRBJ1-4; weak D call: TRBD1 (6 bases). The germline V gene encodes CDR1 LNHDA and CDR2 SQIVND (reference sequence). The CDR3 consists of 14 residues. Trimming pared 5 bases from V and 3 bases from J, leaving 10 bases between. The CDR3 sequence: CASSLTGANEKLFF. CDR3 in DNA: TGTGCCAGTAGTCTGACAGGAGCTAATGAAAAACTGTTTTTT.

CDR3 nucleotides: TGTGCCAGCAGCTTAATGGGAGGCGGCTACACCTTC. Amino acid sequence: CASSLMGGGYTF. J is TRBJ1-2 and V is TRBV7-9; D gene ambiguous. V lost 2 bases and J 8 bases, leaving 9 bases between the germline ends. The CDR3 covers 12 residues. From germline, CDR1 is SEHNR and CDR2 FQNEAQ (reference sequence).

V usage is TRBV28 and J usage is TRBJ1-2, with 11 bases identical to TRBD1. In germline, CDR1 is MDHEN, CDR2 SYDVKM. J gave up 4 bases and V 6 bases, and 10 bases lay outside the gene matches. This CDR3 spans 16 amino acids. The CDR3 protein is CASRKPGQGVGYGYTF. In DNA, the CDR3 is TGTGCCAGCAGGAAACCGGGACAGGGGGTAGGCTATGGCTACACCTTC.

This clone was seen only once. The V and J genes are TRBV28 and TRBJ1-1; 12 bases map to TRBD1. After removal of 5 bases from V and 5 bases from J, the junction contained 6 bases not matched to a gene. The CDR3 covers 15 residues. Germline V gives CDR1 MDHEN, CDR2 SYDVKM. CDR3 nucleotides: TGTGCCAGCAGTGGAGGGGACAGGGGGCTGACTGAAGCTTTCTTT. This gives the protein CASSGGDRGLTEAFF.

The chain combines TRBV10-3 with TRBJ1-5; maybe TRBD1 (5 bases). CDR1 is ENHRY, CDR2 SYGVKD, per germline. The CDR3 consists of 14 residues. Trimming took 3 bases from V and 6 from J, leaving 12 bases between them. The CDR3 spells CAISEATGGQPQHF. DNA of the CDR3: TGTGCCATCAGTGAAGCCACTGGGGGTCAGCCCCAGCATTTT.

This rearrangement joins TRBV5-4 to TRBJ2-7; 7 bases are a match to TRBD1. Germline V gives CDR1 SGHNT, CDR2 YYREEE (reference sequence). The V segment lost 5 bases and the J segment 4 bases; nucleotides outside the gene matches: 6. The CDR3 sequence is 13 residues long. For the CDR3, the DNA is TGTGCCAGCAGGCCAGGGGACAGATACGAGCAGTACTTC. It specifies CASRPGDRYEQYF.

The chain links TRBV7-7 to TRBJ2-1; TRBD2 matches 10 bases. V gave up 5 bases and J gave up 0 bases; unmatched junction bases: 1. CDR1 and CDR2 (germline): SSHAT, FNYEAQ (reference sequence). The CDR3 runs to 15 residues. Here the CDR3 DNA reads TGTGCCAGCAGCCCTAGCGGGGGCTCCTACAATGAGCAGTTCTTC. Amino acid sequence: CASSPSGGSYNEQFF.

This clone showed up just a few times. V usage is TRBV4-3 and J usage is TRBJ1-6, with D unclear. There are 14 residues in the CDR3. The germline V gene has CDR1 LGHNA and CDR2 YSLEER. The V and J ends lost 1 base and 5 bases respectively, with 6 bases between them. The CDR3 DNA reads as TGCGCCAGCAGCCAAGCGTCCAATAATTCACCCCTCCACTTT. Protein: CASSQASNNSPLHF.

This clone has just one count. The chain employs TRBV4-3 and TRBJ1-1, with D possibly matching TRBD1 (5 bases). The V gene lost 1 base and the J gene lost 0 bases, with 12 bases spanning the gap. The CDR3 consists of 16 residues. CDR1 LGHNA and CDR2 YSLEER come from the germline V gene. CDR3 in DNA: TGCGCCAGCAGCCAAGGGGCAAGGGGTTTGAACACTGAAGCTTTCTTT. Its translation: CASSQGARGLNTEAFF.

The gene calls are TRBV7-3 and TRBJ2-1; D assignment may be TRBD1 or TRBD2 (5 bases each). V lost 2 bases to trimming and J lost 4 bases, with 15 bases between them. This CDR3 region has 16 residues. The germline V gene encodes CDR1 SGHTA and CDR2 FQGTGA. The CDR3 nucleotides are TGTGCCAGCAGCTTAGGCCACCGGGACCAGTACAATGAGCAGTTCTTC. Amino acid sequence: CASSLGHRDQYNEQFF.

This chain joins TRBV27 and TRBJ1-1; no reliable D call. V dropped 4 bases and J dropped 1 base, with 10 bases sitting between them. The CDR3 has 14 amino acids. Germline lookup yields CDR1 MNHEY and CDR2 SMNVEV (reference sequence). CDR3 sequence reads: CASSYRGQNTEAFF. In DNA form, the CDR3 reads TGTGCCAGCAGTTATCGGGGTCAGAACACTGAAGCTTTCTTT.

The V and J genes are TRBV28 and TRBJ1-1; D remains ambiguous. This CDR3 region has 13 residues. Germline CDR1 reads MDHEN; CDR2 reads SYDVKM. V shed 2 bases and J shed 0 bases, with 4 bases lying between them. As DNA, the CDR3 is TGTGCCAGCAGTTTAATCCTGAACACTGAAGCTTTCTTT. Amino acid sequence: CASSLILNTEAFF.

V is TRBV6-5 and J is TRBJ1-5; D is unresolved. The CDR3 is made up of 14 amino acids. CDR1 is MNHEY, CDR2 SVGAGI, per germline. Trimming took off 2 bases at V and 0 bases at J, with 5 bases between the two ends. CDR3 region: CASSYDPSNQPQHF. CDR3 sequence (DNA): TGTGCCAGCAGTTACGACCCTAGCAATCAGCCCCAGCATTTT.

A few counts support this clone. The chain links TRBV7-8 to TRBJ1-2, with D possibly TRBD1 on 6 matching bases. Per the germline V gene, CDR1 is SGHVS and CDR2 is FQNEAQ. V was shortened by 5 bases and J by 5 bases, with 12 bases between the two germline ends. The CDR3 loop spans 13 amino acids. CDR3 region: CASSPDRNYGYTF. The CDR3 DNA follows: TGTGCCAGCAGCCCCGACAGGAATTATGGCTACACCTTC.

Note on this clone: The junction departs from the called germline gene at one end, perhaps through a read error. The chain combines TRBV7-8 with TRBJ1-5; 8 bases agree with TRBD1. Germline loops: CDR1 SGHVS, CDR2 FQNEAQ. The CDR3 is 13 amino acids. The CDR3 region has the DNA TGTGCCAGCAGCCCAGGGGGCAACCAGCCCCAGCATTTT. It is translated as CASSPGGNQPQHF.